This T cell receptor beta chain was sequenced in a study of metastatic and nonmetastatic thyroid tumors. Study in general: Where malignant and benign thyroid patients were concerned, repertoires were compared across blood and tumor or nodule tissue. Findings and caveats of the study: Reports indicated that malignant thyroid tumors showed significantly higher TCR beta diversity than benign nodules did, in blood and tumor.

In the authors' workflow: Researchers built a distant-metastasis classifier for papillary thyroid cancer that drew on CDR3 differences across clinicopathological groups. TCRdb called clones again from the PCR reads with MiXCR. TCRdb assigned the V and J calls; the authors' analysis was not used. The sample shows more than 10,000 clones, roughly an eighth of them seen only once. The CDR3 sequence is 12 residues long. Germline V gene lookup returns CDR1 MNHNS and CDR2 SASEGT. V was clipped by 4 bases and J by 8 bases, with 9 bases between them. This clone is medium-sized in the sample. Its antigen is not identified. There were no patients who had received any treatment before thyroid surgery.

The rearrangement uses TRBV6-1 and TRBJ1-3, with D hard to call. Source material: blood. The clonotype was recovered from a female donor with papillary thyroid cancer or a benign thyroid nodule (not recorded which). Some clones in this sample may be carry-over from other donors' samples. CDR3 residues: CASSVGGDTIYF. CDR3 in DNA: TGTGCCAGCAGTGTAGGAGGCGACACCATATATTTT.